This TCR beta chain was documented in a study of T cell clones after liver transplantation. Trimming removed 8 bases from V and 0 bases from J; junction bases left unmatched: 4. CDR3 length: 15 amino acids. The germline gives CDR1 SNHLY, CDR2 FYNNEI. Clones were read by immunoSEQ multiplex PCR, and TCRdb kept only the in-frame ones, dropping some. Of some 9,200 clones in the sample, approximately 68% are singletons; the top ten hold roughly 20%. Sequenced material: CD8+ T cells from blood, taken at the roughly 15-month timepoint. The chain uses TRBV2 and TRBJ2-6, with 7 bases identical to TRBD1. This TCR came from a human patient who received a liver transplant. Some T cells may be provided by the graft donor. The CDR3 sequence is CASRDSGSGANVLTF. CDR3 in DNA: TGTGCCAGCCGGGACAGTGGCTCTGGGGCCAACGTCCTGACTTTC.